This T cell receptor beta chain was sequenced during a study of control samples from healthy donors and cancer patients. Method: immunoSEQ multiplex PCR; TCRdb's copy keeps in-frame clones and lacks some. The data contain 150,000 to 200,000 clones, around 95% of them seen just once; the ten biggest clones take up under 8.5%. V shed 5 bases and J 5 bases; nucleotides not matched to a gene: 21. CDR3 size: 20 residues. Per the germline V gene, CDR1 is MNHNY and CDR2 is SVGAGI (reference sequence). The sequenced sample consisted of blood. The chain carries TRBV6-6 and TRBJ2-3; 11 nucleotides match TRBD2. This clonotype was obtained from a woman aged 40 to 49 in good health. In DNA, the CDR3 is TGTGCCAGCAGTCGGATCACCGGGACTAGCGGAGGGGGGTTGAGAGATACGCAGTATTTT. Its translation: CASSRITGTSGGGLRDTQYF.